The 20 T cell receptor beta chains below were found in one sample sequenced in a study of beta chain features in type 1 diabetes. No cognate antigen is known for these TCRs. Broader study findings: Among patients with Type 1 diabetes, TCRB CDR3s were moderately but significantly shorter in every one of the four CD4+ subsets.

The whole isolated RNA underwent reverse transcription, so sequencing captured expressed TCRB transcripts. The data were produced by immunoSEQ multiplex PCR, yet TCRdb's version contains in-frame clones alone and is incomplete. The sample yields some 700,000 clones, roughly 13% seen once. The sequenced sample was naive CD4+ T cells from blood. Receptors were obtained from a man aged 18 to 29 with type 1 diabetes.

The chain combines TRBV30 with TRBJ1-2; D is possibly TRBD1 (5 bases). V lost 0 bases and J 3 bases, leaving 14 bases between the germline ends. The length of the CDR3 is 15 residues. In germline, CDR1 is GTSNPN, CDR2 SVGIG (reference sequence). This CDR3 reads CAWSVGGPRDYGYTF. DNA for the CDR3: TGTGCCTGGAGTGTGGGGGGTCCCAGGGACTATGGCTACACCTTC. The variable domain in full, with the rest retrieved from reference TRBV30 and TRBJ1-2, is SQTIHQWPATLVQPVGSPLSLECTVEGTSNPNLYWYRQAAGRGLQLLFYSVGIGQISSEVPQNLSASRPQDRQFILSSKKLLLSDSGFYLCAWSVGGPRDYGYTFGSGTRLTVV.

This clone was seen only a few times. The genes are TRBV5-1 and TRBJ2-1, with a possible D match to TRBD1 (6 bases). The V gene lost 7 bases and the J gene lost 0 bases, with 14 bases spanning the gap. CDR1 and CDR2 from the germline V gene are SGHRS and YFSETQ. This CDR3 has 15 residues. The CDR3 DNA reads TGCGCCAGCGGCTCGAGGGGGAGCTCCTACAATGAGCAGTTCTTC. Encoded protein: CASGSRGSSYNEQFF.

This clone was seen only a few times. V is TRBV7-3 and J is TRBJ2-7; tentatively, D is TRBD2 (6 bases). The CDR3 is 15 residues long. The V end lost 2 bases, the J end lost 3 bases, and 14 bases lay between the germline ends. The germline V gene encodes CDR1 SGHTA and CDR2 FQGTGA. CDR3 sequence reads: CASSLFSGLSYEQYF. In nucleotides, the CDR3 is TGTGCCAGCAGCTTATTCAGCGGGCTGAGCTACGAGCAGTACTTC.

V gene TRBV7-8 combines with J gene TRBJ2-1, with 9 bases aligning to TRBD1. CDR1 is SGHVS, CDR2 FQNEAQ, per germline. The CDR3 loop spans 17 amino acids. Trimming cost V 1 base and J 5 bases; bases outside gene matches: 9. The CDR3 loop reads CASSLVRLGQGHNEQFF. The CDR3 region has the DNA TGTGCCAGCAGCTTAGTGAGGTTGGGACAGGGTCACAATGAGCAGTTCTTC.

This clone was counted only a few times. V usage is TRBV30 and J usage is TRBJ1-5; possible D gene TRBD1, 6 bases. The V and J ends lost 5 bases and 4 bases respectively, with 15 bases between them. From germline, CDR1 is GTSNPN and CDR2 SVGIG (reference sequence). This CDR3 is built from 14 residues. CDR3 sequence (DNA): TGTGCCTGGTGTCAAACAGGGTCAAATCAGCCCCAGCATTTT. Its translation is CAWCQTGSNQPQHF.

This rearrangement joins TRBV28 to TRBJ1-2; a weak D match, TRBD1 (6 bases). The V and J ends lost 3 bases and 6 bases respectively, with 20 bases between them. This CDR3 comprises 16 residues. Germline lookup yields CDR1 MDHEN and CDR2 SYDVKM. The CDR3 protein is CASSLDLGASWDGYTF. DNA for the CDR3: TGTGCCAGCAGTTTGGATCTGGGGGCGAGCTGGGATGGCTACACCTTC.

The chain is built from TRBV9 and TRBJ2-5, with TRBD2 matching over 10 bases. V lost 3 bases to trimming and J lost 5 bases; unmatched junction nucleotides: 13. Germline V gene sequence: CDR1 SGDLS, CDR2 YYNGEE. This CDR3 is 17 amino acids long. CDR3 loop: CASSEITSSGGWETQYF. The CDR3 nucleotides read TGTGCCAGCAGCGAAATCACGTCTAGCGGGGGATGGGAGACCCAGTACTTC.

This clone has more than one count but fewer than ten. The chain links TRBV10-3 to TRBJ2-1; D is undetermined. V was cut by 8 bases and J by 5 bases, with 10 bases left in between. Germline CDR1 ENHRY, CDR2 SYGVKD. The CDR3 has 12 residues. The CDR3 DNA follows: TGTGCCATCGAAGGAAACAACAATGAGCAGTTCTTC. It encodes CAIEGNNNEQFF.

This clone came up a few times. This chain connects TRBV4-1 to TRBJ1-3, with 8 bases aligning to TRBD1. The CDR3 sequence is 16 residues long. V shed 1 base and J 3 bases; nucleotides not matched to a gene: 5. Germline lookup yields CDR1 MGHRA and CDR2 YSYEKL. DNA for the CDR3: TGCGCCAGCAGCCAAGTCCAGGGGGCGGGTGGAAACACCATATATTTT. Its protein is CASSQVQGAGGNTIYF.

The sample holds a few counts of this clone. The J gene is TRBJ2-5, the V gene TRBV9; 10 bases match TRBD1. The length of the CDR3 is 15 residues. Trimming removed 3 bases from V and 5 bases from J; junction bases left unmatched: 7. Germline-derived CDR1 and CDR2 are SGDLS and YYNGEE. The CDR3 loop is CASSASTGGQETQYF. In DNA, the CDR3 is TGTGCCAGCAGCGCCTCGACAGGGGGCCAGGAGACCCAGTACTTC.

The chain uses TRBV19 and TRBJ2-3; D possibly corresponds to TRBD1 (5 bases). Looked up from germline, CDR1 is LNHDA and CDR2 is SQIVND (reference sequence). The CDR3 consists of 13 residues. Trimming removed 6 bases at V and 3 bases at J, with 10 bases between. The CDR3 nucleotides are TGTGCCAGTAGAACTACAGGAACAGATACGCAGTATTTT. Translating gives CASRTTGTDTQYF.

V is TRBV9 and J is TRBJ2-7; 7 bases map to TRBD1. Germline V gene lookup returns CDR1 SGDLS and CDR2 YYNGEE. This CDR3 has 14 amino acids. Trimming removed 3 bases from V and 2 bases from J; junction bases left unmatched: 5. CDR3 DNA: TGTGCCAGCAGCGGAGGACAGGTCCCCTACGAGCAGTACTTC. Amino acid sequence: CASSGGQVPYEQYF.

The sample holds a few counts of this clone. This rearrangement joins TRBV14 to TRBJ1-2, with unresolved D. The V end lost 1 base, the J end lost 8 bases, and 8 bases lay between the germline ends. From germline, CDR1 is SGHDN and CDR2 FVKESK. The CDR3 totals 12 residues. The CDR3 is CASSQAGRGYTF. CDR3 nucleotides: TGTGCCAGCAGCCAAGCCGGACGCGGCTACACCTTC.

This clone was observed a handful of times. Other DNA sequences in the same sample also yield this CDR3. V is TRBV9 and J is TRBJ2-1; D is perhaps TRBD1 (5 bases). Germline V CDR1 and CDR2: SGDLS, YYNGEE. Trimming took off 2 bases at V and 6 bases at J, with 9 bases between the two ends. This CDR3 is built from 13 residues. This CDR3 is CASSVQGGNEQFF. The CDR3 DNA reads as TGTGCCAGCAGCGTTCAGGGCGGCAATGAGCAGTTCTTC. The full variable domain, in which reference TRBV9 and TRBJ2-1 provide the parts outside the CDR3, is DSGVTQTPKHLITATGQRVTLRCSPRSGDLSVYWYQQSLDQGLQFLIQYYNGEERAKGNILERFSAQQFPDLHSELNLSSLELGDSALYFCASSVQGGNEQFFGPGTRLTVL.

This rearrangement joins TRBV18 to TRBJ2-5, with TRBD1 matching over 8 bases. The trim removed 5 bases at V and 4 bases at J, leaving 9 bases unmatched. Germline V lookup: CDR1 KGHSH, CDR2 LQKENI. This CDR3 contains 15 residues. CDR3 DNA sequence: TGTGCCAGCTCATCGAGTGGACAGGGCACAGAGACCCAGTACTTC. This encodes CASSSSGQGTETQYF.

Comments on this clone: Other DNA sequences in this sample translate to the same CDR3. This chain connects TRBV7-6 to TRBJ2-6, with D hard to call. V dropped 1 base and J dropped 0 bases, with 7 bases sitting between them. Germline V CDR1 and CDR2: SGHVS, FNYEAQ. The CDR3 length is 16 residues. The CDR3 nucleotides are TGTGCCAGCAGCTTAGTGGGCAGCTCTGGGGCCAACGTCCTGACTTTC. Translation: CASSLVGSSGANVLTF.

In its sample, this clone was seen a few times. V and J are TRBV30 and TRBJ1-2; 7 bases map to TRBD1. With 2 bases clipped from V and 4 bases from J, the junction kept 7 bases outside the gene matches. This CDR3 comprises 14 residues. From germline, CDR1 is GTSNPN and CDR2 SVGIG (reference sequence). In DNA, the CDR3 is TGTGCCTGGAGTTCCCTGACAGGGCTCTATGGCTACACCTTC. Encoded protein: CAWSSLTGLYGYTF.

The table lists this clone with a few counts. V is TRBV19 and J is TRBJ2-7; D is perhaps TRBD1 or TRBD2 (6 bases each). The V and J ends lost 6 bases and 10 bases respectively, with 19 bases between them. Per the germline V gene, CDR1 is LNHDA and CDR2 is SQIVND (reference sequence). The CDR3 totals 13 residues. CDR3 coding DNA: TGTGCCAGTAGCCTCGGGAGACAGGCGGAACAGTACTTC. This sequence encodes CASSLGRQAEQYF.

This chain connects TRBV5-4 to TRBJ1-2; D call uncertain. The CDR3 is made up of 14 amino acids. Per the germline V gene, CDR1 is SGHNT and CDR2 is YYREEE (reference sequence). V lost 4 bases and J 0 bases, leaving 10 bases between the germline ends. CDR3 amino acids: CASSPLLANYGYTF. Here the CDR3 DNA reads TGTGCCAGCAGCCCCCTTTTAGCTAACTATGGCTACACCTTC.

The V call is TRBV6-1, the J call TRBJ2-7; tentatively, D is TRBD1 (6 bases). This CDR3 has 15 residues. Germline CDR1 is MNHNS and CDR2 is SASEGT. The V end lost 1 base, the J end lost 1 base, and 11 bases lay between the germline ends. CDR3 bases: TGTGCCAGCAGTGAAGTAGGGGGAGCGTCCTACGAGCAGTACTTC. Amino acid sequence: CASSEVGGASYEQYF.